This T cell receptor (beta chain) was captured in a study of T cells in Graves' hyperthyroidism and ophthalmopathy. From RNA transcripts, TCR beta CDR3 regions were amplified. A first-round RT-PCR of the TCR CDR3 used the HTBI primer set. TCRdb recomputed calls from the multiplex PCR reads with MiXCR, one row per CDR3 protein. The table includes around 540,000 distinct CDR3 sequences, about 43% detected once. The CDR3 runs to 15 residues. CDR1 and CDR2 from the germline V gene are SGHTA and FQGNSA. Trimming removed 5 bases from V and 3 bases from J, with 11 bases in between. Graves' hyperthyroidism showing no ophthalmopathy progression within 18 months was considered stable. This clonotype appeared a few times.

This chain joins TRBV7-2 and TRBJ2-6; TRBD1 might be the D (5 bases). This receptor was obtained from a woman aged 18-29 years with Graves' hyperthyroidism. Sample: peripheral blood or thyroid tissue (not recorded which). The CDR3 loop reads CASSPWGYGANVLTF. CDR3 in DNA: TGTGCCAGCAGCCCGTGGGGCTATGGGGCCAACGTCCTGACTTTC.